Below, 13 T cell receptor beta chains from the same sample are listed, as sequenced in a study of cytomegalovirus exposure and HLA in healthy donors. Both 60 Vbeta primers and 13 Jbeta primers went into the PCR. Profiling relied on immunoSEQ multiplex PCR, and the TCRdb table lists in-frame clones only, not all of them. The sample lists just over 150,000 clones; approximately 84% were seen once. Material for sequencing was PBMCs. The receptors shown here come from a woman aged 18 to 35 in good health and CMV-seronegative.

This chain joins TRBV9 and TRBJ2-1, with TRBD1 identical over 8 bases. Trimming at V came to 0 bases and at J to 3 bases, leaving 14 bases not matched to a gene. The CDR3 extends over 19 amino acids. Germline lookup yields CDR1 SGDLS and CDR2 YYNGEE. The CDR3 spells CASSVAPSPLQGGYNEQFF. The DNA of the CDR3 is TGTGCCAGCAGCGTAGCCCCTAGCCCCCTACAGGGGGGCTACAATGAGCAGTTCTTC.

This chain connects TRBV7-6 to TRBJ2-7, with a weak D call TRBD2 (6 bases). V was trimmed by 1 base and J by 4 bases, leaving 14 bases between them. CDR3 length: 15 residues. Germline V gene data show CDR1 as SGHVS and CDR2 as FNYEAQ. The CDR3 protein is CASSLDTGALYEQYF. The DNA of the CDR3 is TGTGCCAGCAGCTTAGACACGGGAGCCCTTTACGAGCAGTACTTC.

The chain combines TRBV6-5 with TRBJ2-1; D remains ambiguous. V lost 6 bases to trimming and J lost 7 bases, with 10 bases between them. CDR3 length: 12 residues. Germline V gene data show CDR1 as MNHEY and CDR2 as SVGAGI. The CDR3 sequence is CASSSLVNEQFF. Here the CDR3 DNA reads TGTGCCAGCAGCTCCCTAGTAAATGAGCAGTTCTTC.

This chain joins TRBV27 and TRBJ1-2; maybe TRBD1 (6 bases). The ends were cut back, 4 bases at V and 6 bases at J, with 9 bases in the middle. The length of the CDR3 is 12 residues. Germline V CDR1 and CDR2: MNHEY, SMNVEV (reference sequence). CDR3 coding DNA: TGTGCCAGCAGTTCGCAGGGGCATGGCTACACCTTC. It is translated as CASSSQGHGYTF.

The genes are TRBV19 and TRBJ1-5; 7 bases align to TRBD1. V trimming: 6 bases; J trimming: 0 bases; junction bases outside the gene matches: 11. The V gene's germline CDR1 is LNHDA and CDR2 SQIVND (reference sequence). This CDR3 has 17 amino acids. DNA of the CDR3: TGTGCCAGTAGCCTCGACAGGGAAGGAGTTAGCAATCAGCCCCAGCATTTT. Its protein product is CASSLDREGVSNQPQHF.

The gene calls are TRBV7-2 and TRBJ1-3; D ambiguous. The germline V gene encodes CDR1 SGHTA and CDR2 FQGNSA. This CDR3 comprises 17 residues. V lost 4 bases, J lost 0 bases, and 16 bases lay in between. The CDR3 sequence is CASSSAGTAASGNTIYF. In nucleotides, the CDR3 is TGTGCCAGCAGCTCCGCCGGAACGGCGGCCTCTGGAAACACCATATATTTT.

The rearrangement links TRBV9 to TRBJ1-3; TRBD1 is a possible D gene (6 bases). Trimming took 3 bases from V and 0 from J, leaving 22 bases between them. The CDR3 length is 19 residues. The V gene's germline CDR1 is SGDLS and CDR2 YYNGEE. The CDR3 spells CASSERGGREPGSGNTIYF. The CDR3 coding sequence is TGTGCCAGCAGCGAGAGGGGGGGGCGCGAACCGGGCTCTGGAAACACCATATATTTT.

The V and J genes are TRBV19 and TRBJ2-2; 8 bases match TRBD1. CDR1 LNHDA and CDR2 SQIVND come from the germline V gene (reference sequence). J was trimmed by 2 bases and V by 2 bases; bases with no gene match: 13. CDR3 length: 19 residues. Here the CDR3 reads CASSIPGTPGQANTGELFF. The CDR3 DNA reads as TGTGCCAGTAGTATACCCGGAACTCCGGGACAGGCTAACACCGGGGAGCTGTTTTTT.

This chain uses TRBV30 with TRBJ1-2; D is possibly TRBD1 (5 bases). V was cut by 1 base and J by 2 bases, with 14 bases left in between. Germline V CDR1 and CDR2: GTSNPN, SVGIG (reference sequence). The CDR3 consists of 15 residues. DNA of the CDR3: TGTGCCTGGAGTGACCCCGGGACTTTAAACTATGGCTACACCTTC. Its protein is CAWSDPGTLNYGYTF.

This sequence joins TRBV18 and TRBJ2-5, with TRBD2 identical over 8 bases. This CDR3 is built from 17 residues. The J segment lost 7 bases and the V segment lost 2 bases, leaving 15 bases of the junction unmatched. Germline assignment: CDR1 KGHSH and CDR2 LQKENI. CDR3 region: CASSPTTLLAERRTQYF. The CDR3 DNA follows: TGTGCCAGCTCACCAACTACATTACTAGCGGAGAGAAGGACCCAGTACTTC.

This clone was observed once. V is TRBV28 and J is TRBJ1-2; unclear D gene. This CDR3 spans 14 amino acids. The germline V gene encodes CDR1 MDHEN and CDR2 SYDVKM. V lost 7 bases to trimming and J lost 5 bases, with 17 bases between them. The CDR3 spells CASTQPGVLYGYTF. In DNA, the CDR3 is TGTGCCAGCACCCAACCCGGGGTCCTTTATGGCTACACCTTC.

The chain couples TRBV13 to TRBJ2-3; TRBD2 agrees at 9 bases. The CDR3 contains 15 residues. The trim removed 8 bases at V and 2 bases at J, leaving 8 bases unmatched. Germline V gives CDR1 PRHDT, CDR2 FYEKMQ (reference sequence). The CDR3 DNA sequence: TGTGCCAGCGGGTGGCTAGCGGGATCCACAGATACGCAGTATTTT. It is translated as CASGWLAGSTDTQYF.

V is TRBV4-2 and J is TRBJ2-7; 7 bases are a match to TRBD2. Germline V CDR1 and CDR2: LGHNA, YNFKEQ. Losses at the gene ends were 1 base for V and 2 bases for J; bases not matched to a gene: 8. The CDR3 consists of 16 residues. CDR3 sequence (DNA): TGTGCCAGCAGCCAAGGGCCAGCGGGGCCTACCTACGAGCAGTACTTC. Translation gives CASSQGPAGPTYEQYF.